This T cell receptor beta chain derives from a study of T cell clones after liver transplantation. Study information: Timepoints were pre-transplant, pre-withdrawal, and after withdrawal was completed or failed.

Germline values: CDR1 MNHNS, CDR2 SASEGT. The ends were cut back, 11 bases at V and 5 bases at J, with 15 bases in the middle. The CDR3 covers 12 residues. Here immunoSEQ multiplex PCR was the method, and the copy in TCRdb shows in-frame clones only, minus some. This sample yields roughly 120,000 clones, of which about nine tenths are seen a single time; about 0.8% belongs to the top ten. Regarding the study as a whole: A significant post-transplant drop in circulating graft-donor-reactive CD4 TCRbeta sequences occurred in most of the 8 subjects.

A word on this clone: Its matching antigen is unknown.

The chain couples TRBV6-1 to TRBJ2-5; D may match TRBD1 or TRBD2 (7 bases each). This material consisted of CD4+ T cells from blood, taken 12 months after liver transplant. The sequence came from a human patient who received a liver transplant. Some T cells may trace back to the graft donor. CDR3 in DNA: TGTGCCGGAAACAGGGGAGGGGAGACCCAGTACTTC. Translation gives CAGNRGGETQYF.